The following is a TCR beta chain sequence with its context. As yet, its antigen is unknown. Time point given: newly diagnosed GD, antithyroid drugs for less than 3 months. RNA isolated from PBMCs was used to make the TCR library. EDTA tubes collected approximately 10 milliliters of peripheral blood. These data originate in a study of regulatory T cells in long-lasting Graves disease. Arm-PCR of CDR3 regions and iRepertoire HTBI primers were the basis on which TCR beta libraries were built. Using its own MiXCR run on the multiplex PCR reads, TCRdb lists one record per CDR3 protein. The repertoire consists of 250,000 to 400,000 distinct CDR3 sequences, with approximately 20% occurring once and the leading ten covering about 38%. Study-level results: Fewer public clonotypes were shared by new patients (966) than by persistent patients (roughly 2,500).

The germline V gene encodes CDR1 DFQATT and CDR2 SNEGSKA (reference sequence). CDR3 length: 16 residues. The V segment lost 3 bases and the J segment 4 bases; nucleotides outside the gene matches: 9. V and J are TRBV20-1 and TRBJ2-1; TRBD1 matches at 10 bases. The TCR was taken from a female donor with Graves disease. Sequences were derived from peripheral blood mononuclear cells (PBMCs), sampled at new diagnosis, from a patient treated with antithyroid drugs. The CDR3 sequence: CSARGLGQGVYNEQFF. CDR3 nucleotide sequence: TGCAGTGCTAGGGGTCTCGGACAGGGGGTATACAATGAGCAGTTCTTC.